This T cell receptor beta chain originates from a study of T cells after yellow fever vaccination. About the research overall: Low-cell-number fractions underwent preparation using SMART-Seq v4 Ultra Low Input. The study, taken as a whole, reports: Clones that expanded after primary vaccination mostly reappeared after the booster (around 96% CD4, approximately 89% CD8).

Via MiXCR, TCRdb re-called the 5' RACE reads, giving one row per CDR3 protein. Of roughly 310,000 distinct CDR3 sequences detected, about 3.5% appear once; the ten largest clones hold about a quarter. The CDR3 loop spans 15 amino acids. V lost 5 bases, J lost 5 bases, and 17 bases lay in between. CDR1 and CDR2 from the germline V gene are SGHRS and YFSETQ. This clonotype was observed many times. Antigen unknown. V gene TRBV5-1 combines with J gene TRBJ2-1; TRBD1 is a possible D gene (5 bases). The source of this sequence is a man aged 18 to 29 who received the YFV17D yellow fever vaccine. The material sequenced was PBMCs, taken on the day of the yellow fever booster vaccination. CDR3: CASSVPLGRDNEQFF. CDR3 nucleotides: TGCGCCAGCAGTGTCCCACTGGGCAGGGACAATGAGCAGTTCTTC.